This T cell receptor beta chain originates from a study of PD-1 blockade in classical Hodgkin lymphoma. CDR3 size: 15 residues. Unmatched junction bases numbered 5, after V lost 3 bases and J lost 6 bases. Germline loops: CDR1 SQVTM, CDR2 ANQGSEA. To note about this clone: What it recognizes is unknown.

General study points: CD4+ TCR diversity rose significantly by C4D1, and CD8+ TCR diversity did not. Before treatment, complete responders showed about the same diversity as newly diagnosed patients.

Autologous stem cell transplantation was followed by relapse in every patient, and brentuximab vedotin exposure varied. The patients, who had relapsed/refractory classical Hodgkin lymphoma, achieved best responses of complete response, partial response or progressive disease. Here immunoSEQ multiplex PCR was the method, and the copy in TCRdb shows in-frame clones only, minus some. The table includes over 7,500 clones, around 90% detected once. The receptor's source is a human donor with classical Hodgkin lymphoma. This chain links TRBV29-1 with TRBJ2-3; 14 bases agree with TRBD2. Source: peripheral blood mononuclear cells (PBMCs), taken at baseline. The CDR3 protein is CSVEGLAGEGDTQYF. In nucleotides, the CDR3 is TGCAGCGTTGAGGGACTAGCGGGAGAGGGGGATACGCAGTATTTT.